A selection of T cell receptor beta chains follows, all from one sample in a study of T cell responses to AZD1222 COVID-19 vaccine. The data were produced by immunoSEQ multiplex PCR, yet TCRdb's version contains in-frame clones alone and is incomplete. The table has about 130,000 clones, 87% seen once; the top ten hold about 10%. Specimen: peripheral blood, collected on day 0 of AZD1222 vaccination. All receptors derive from an adult in good health. Both conserved end residues are part of each CDR3. A D gene is named only where the DNA matches it firmly. Clone size is shown for a subset of rows, as once, few, many or a class of expanded clone.

size	V	J	D	CDR3	DNA
.	TRBV5-5	TRBJ1-1	.	CASSGGVAEAFF	TGTGCCAGCAGCGGCGGAGTGGCTGAAGCTTTCTTT
.	TRBV14	TRBJ2-7	TRBD2	CASSQGLASEQYF	TGTGCCAGCAGCCAGGGACTAGCATCCGAGCAGTACTTC
.	TRBV9	TRBJ2-1	TRBD1	CASSVRQGSYNEQFF	TGTGCCAGCAGCGTCCGACAGGGCTCCTACAATGAGCAGTTCTTC
once	TRBV6-1	TRBJ1-1	.	CASSGALGGARTEAFF	TGTGCCAGCAGTGGGGCCCTGGGAGGGGCTAGGACTGAAGCTTTCTTT
.	TRBV19	TRBJ2-7	.	CASSMDSVYEQYF	TGTGCCAGTAGTATGGACAGTGTCTACGAGCAGTACTTC
.	TRBV3-1/TRBV3-2	TRBJ1-5	.	CASSQGEGVRNQPQHF	TGTGCCAGCAGCCAGGGGGAAGGGGTTCGCAATCAGCCCCAGCATTTT
.	TRBV6-6	TRBJ1-1	TRBD1	CASSQGQGNTEAFF	TGTGCCAGCAGTCAGGGACAGGGAAACACTGAAGCTTTCTTT
.	TRBV18	TRBJ1-2	.	CASSEQGALFDGYTF	TGTGCCAGCTCAGAACAGGGTGCCCTTTTCGATGGCTACACCTTC
.	TRBV19	TRBJ1-1	.	CASSTINLGDTEAFF	TGTGCCAGTAGTACGATCAACCTCGGGGACACTGAAGCTTTCTTT
.	TRBV7-8	TRBJ1-5	.	CASSLYGGTSNQPQHF	TGTGCCAGCAGCTTATATGGGGGAACTAGCAATCAGCCCCAGCATTTT
.	TRBV5-8	TRBJ2-3	TRBD2	CASSLLFGLADSTDTQYF	TGTGCCAGCAGCTTATTGTTCGGACTAGCGGACAGCACAGATACGCAGTATTTT